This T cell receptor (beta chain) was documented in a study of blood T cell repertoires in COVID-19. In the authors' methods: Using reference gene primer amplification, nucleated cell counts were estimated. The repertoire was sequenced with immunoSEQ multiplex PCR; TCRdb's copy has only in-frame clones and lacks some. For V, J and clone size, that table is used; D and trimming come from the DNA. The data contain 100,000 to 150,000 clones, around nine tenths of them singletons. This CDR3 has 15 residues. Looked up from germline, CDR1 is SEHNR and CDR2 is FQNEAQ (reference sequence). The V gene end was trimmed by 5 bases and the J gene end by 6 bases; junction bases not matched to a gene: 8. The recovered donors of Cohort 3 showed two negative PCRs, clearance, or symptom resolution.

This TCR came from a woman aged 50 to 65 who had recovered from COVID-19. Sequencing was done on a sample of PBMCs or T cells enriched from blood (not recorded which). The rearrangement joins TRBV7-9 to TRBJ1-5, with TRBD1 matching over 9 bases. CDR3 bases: TGTGCCAGCAGCCAACAGGGGGCTTTGGGTCAGCCCCAGCATTTT. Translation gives CASSQQGALGQPQHF.